Sequencing of this T cell receptor (beta chain) was carried out in a study of cytomegalovirus exposure and HLA in healthy donors. The study's findings and limits: Excluded were some V segments that proved indistinguishable, including TRBV6-2 and TRBV6-3. Later, TCR association rates were found to vary by HLA locus, highest for DRB1 and lowest for HLA-C. V- and J-gene trimming in TCR beta was tied to a missense DCLRE1C variant by an analysis performed later.

V gave up 7 bases and J gave up 9 bases, with 24 bases separating them. The CDR3 extends over 16 amino acids. CDR1 and CDR2 from the germline V gene are LNHDA and SQIVND (reference sequence). Despite likely unrecorded immune exposures, the donors were nominally healthy at the time of sampling. Worth noting for this clone: The antigen is undetermined.

13 Jbeta primers and 60 Vbeta primers were used for the PCR. The table came from immunoSEQ multiplex PCR; TCRdb's copy has only in-frame clones and leaves some out. The sample has about 190,000 clones; roughly 80% are singletons. What was sequenced was PBMCs. This receptor was identified in a man aged 45-65 years in good health and CMV-seronegative. The J gene is TRBJ1-4, the V gene TRBV19, with D tentatively TRBD1 (5 bases). CDR3 sequence: CASTNHDSLDVKKLFF. The CDR3 DNA reads TGTGCCAGTACCAACCACGACAGCCTAGACGTGAAAAAACTGTTTTTT.